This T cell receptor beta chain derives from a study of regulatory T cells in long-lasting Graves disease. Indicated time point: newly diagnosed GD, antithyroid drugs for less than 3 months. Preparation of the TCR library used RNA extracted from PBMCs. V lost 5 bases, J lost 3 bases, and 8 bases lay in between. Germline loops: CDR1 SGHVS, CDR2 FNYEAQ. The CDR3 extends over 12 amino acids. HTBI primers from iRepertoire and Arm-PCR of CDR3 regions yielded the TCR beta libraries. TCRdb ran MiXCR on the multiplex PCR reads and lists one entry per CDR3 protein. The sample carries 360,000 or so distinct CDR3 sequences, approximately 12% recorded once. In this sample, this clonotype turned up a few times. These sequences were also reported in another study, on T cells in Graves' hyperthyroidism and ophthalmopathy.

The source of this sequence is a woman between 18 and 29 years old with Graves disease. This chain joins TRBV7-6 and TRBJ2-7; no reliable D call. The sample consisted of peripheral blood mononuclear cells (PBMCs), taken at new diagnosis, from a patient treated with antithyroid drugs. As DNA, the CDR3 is TGTGCCAGCAGCGACGTGGTCTACGAGCAGTACTTC. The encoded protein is CASSDVVYEQYF. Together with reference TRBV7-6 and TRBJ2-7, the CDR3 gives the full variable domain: GAGVSQSPRYKVTKRGQDVALRCDPISGHVSLYWYRQALGQGPEFLTYFNYEAQQDKSGLPNDRFSAERPEGSISTLTIQRTEQRDSAMYRCASSDVVYEQYFGPGTRLTVT.